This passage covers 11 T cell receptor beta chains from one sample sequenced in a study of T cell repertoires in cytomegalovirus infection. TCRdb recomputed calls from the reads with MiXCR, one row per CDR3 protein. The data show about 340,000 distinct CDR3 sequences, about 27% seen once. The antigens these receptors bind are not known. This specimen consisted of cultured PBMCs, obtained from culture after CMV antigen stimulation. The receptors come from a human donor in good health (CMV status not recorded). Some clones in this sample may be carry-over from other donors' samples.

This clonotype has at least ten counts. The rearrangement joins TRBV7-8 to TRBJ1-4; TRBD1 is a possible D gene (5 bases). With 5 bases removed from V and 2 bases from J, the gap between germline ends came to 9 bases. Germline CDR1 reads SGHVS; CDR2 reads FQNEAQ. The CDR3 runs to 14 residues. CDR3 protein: CASSVGATNEKLFF. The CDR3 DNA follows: TGTGCCAGCAGCGTAGGGGCGACTAATGAAAAACTGTTTTTT. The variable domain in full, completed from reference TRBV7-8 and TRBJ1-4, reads GAGVSQSPRYKVAKRGQDVALRCDPISGHVSLFWYQQALGQGPEFLTYFQNEAQLDKSGLPSDRFFAERPEGSVSTLKIQRTQQEDSAVYLCASSVGATNEKLFFGSGTQLSVL.

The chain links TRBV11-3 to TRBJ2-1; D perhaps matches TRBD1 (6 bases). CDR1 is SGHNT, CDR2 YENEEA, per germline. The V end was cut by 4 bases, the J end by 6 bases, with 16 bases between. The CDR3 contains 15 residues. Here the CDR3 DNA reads TGTGCCAGCAGCTCCCGACAGGCCCCGGGCAATGAGCAGTTCTTC. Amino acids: CASSSRQAPGNEQFF.

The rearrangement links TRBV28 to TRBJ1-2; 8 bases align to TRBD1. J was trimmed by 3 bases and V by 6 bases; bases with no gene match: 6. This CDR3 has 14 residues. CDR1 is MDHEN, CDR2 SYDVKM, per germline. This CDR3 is CASRPDRAYYGYTF. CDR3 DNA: TGTGCCAGCAGACCGGACAGGGCCTACTATGGCTACACCTTC.

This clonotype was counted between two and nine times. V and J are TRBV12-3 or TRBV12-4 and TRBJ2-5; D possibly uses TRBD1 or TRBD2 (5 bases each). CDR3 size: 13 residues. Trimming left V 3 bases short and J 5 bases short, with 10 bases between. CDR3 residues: CASSLGTAETQYF. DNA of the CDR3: TGTGCCAGCAGTTTGGGGACGGCGGAGACCCAGTACTTC.

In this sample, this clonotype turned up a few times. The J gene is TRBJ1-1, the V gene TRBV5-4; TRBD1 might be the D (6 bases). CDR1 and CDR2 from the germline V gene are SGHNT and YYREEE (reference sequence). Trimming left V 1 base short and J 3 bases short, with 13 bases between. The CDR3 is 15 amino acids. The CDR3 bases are TGTGCCAGCAGCTTGAACAGGGTCGGGTACACTGAAGCTTTCTTT. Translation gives CASSLNRVGYTEAFF.

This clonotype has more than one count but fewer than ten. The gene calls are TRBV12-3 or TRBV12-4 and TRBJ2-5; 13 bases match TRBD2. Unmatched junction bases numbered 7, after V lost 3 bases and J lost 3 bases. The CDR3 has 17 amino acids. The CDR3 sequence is CASSFTTSGGPKETQYF. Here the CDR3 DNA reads TGTGCCAGCAGTTTCACGACTAGCGGGGGGCCCAAAGAGACCCAGTACTTC.

This CDR3 reads CASSTDSHIPLHF. CDR3 DNA sequence: TGTGCCAGCAGCACGGACAGCCACATACCCCTCCACTTT. The chain is built from TRBV7-9 and TRBJ1-6; D may be TRBD1 (6 bases). V dropped 5 bases and J dropped 12 bases, with 14 bases sitting between them. The germline V gene encodes CDR1 SEHNR and CDR2 FQNEAQ (reference sequence). There are 13 residues in the CDR3.

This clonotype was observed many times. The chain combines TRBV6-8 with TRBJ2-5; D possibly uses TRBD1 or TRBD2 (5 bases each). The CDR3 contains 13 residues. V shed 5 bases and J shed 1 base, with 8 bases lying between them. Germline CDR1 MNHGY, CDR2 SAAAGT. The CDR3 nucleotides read TGTGCCAGCAGTCCAGGGACCCAAGAGACCCAGTACTTC. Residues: CASSPGTQETQYF.

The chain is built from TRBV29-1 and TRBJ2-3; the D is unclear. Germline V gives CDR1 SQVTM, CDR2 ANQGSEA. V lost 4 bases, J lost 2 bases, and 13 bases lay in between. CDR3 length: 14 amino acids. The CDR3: CSVVGQAHTDTQYF. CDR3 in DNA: TGCAGCGTTGTTGGGCAGGCCCACACAGATACGCAGTATTTT.

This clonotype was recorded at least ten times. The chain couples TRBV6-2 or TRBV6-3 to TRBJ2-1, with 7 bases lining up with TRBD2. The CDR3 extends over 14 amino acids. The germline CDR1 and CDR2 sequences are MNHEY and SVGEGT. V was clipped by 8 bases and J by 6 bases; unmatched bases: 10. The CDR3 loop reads CASGGDASRNEQFF. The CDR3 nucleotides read TGTGCCAGCGGGGGGGACGCAAGCCGCAATGAGCAGTTCTTC.

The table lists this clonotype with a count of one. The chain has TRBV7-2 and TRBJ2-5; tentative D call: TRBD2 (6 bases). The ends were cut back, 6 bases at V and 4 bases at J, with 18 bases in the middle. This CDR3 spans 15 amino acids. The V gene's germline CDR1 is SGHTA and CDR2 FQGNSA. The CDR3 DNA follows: TGTGCCAGCAGAGGGTACCGGGGGAAAAGAGAGACCCAGTACTTC. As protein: CASRGYRGKRETQYF.